This entry is about one T cell receptor (beta chain). What it binds is unknown. TCRdb used MiXCR to reprocess the 5' RACE reads, holding one entry per CDR3 protein. The sample has approximately 280,000 distinct CDR3 sequences; approximately 8% are singletons. These data come from a study of identical twins. The V end lost 0 bases, the J end lost 3 bases, and 14 bases lay between the germline ends. Germline V gene data show CDR1 as SGHKS and CDR2 as YYEKEE (reference sequence). The CDR3 has 16 amino acids. Study results and caveats: Modelling approaches yielded underestimates of out-of-frame TCR alpha sharing between monozygotic twins.

The same sample was also used in a study of yellow fever vaccine responses in identical twins.

The sample consisted of memory (CD45RO+) T cells sorted from blood. This sequence joins TRBV5-5 and TRBJ2-3; D might be TRBD2 (5 bases). The sequence was collected from a woman between 18 and 29 years old in good health. Here the CDR3 reads CASSLGWESVTDTQYF. The CDR3 nucleotides are TGTGCCAGCAGCTTGGGGTGGGAGTCGGTGACAGATACGCAGTATTTT.